This T cell receptor beta chain was retrieved from a study of long-term antiretroviral therapy in people with HIV. Germline loops: CDR1 ENHRY, CDR2 SYGVKD. The CDR3 runs 15 residues. The V and J ends lost 1 base and 0 bases respectively, with 10 bases between them. Whole-study results and caveats: Blood obtained between about 2004 and 2017 may reflect older ART regimens. Post-ART diversity increased but stayed below transplant donor controls.

As concerns this clone: The antigen is undetermined.

The run of the v3.0 immunoSEQ assay was at survey level. Clones were sequenced by immunoSEQ multiplex PCR, and TCRdb holds only the in-frame ones, with some missing. The sample records 25,000 to 30,000 clones, 91% being singletons. The material was unsorted PBMCs, obtained 3.1 years after starting antiretroviral therapy. The clonotype was recovered from a man aged 18 to 35 with HIV. V and J are TRBV10-3 and TRBJ2-7; no reliable D call. The CDR3: CAISELTLSSYEQYF. DNA for the CDR3: TGTGCCATCAGTGAGTTAACACTAAGCTCCTACGAGCAGTACTTC.